This is a list of T cell receptor beta chains from one sample in a study of radiotherapy plus CTLA-4 blockade in lung cancer. Data came from immunoSEQ multiplex PCR; TCRdb stores just in-frame clones and leaves some out. The table shows 85,000 to 100,000 clones, with about 88% occurring only once. The sequences come from peripheral blood, collected from a patient treated with radiotherapy plus ipilimumab. The receptors were gathered from a human donor with non-small cell lung cancer that progressed on radiotherapy plus ipilimumab. Each CDR3 is given with its conserved first and last residue.

J gene: TRBJ2-5; CDR3 length: 15; V gene: TRBV18; CDR3 protein: CASSPLWGGQETQYF
J gene: TRBJ1-1; CDR3 length: 16; V gene: TRBV14; CDR3 protein: CASSQRTTGTGAGAFF
J gene: TRBJ2-7; CDR3 length: 15; V gene: TRBV7-2; CDR3 protein: CASSNPRDSAYEQYF
J gene: TRBJ1-1; CDR3 length: 13; V gene: TRBV27; CDR3 protein: CASRGQEYTEAFF
J gene: TRBJ2-1; CDR3 length: 15; V gene: TRBV10-3; CDR3 protein: CAISLTSGAYNEQFF
J gene: TRBJ2-7; CDR3 length: 11; V gene: TRBV6-5; CDR3 protein: CASRHSGEQYF
J gene: TRBJ1-2; CDR3 length: 11; V gene: TRBV2; CDR3 protein: CASRAGDGYTF
J gene: TRBJ1-2; CDR3 length: 15; V gene: TRBV7-2; CDR3 protein: CASSLDGGMGYGYTF
J gene: TRBJ1-2; CDR3 length: 9; V gene: TRBV20-1; CDR3 protein: CSARPPHTF
J gene: TRBJ2-2; CDR3 length: 15; V gene: TRBV30; CDR3 protein: CAWTKTGVGTGELFF
J gene: TRBJ2-5; CDR3 length: 16; V gene: TRBV5-1; CDR3 protein: CASSLAFLQGRETQYF
J gene: TRBJ2-1; CDR3 length: 18; V gene: TRBV27; CDR3 protein: CASSSEVEDRSSYNEQFF
J gene: TRBJ2-7; CDR3 length: 17; V gene: TRBV21-1; CDR3 protein: CASSKGTDRRSSYEQYF
J gene: TRBJ1-1; CDR3 length: 15; V gene: TRBV27; CDR3 protein: CASSLVAGVRAEAFF
J gene: TRBJ1-4; CDR3 length: 12; V gene: TRBV2; CDR3 protein: CASSGPNEKLFF
J gene: TRBJ1-5; CDR3 length: 15; V gene: TRBV10-3; CDR3 protein: CAISVGDYSNQPQHF
J gene: TRBJ2-7; CDR3 length: 14; V gene: TRBV5-1; CDR3 protein: CASSLGSGVYEQYF
J gene: TRBJ2-3; CDR3 length: 14; V gene: TRBV5-4; CDR3 protein: CASSSTSGGDTQYF
J gene: TRBJ2-4; CDR3 length: 16; V gene: TRBV5-1; CDR3 protein: CASSLGLGVVENIQYF
J gene: TRBJ2-5; CDR3 length: 13; V gene: TRBV30; CDR3 protein: CAWSGSFEETQYF
J gene: TRBJ2-4; CDR3 length: 17; V gene: TRBV21-1; CDR3 protein: CASRVSILQQRKNIQYF
J gene: TRBJ1-6; CDR3 length: 16; V gene: TRBV27; CDR3 protein: CASSLTPAVAGSPLHF
J gene: TRBJ2-5; CDR3 length: 13; V gene: TRBV6-4; CDR3 protein: CASSAQGGETQYF
J gene: TRBJ1-1; CDR3 length: 13; V gene: TRBV18; CDR3 protein: CASSPGRATEAFF
J gene: TRBJ2-1; CDR3 length: 16; V gene: TRBV11-3; CDR3 protein: CASSLVAGVSVSEQFF
J gene: TRBJ1-1; CDR3 length: 14; V gene: TRBV5-5; CDR3 protein: CASSLGATNTEAFF
J gene: TRBJ1-2; CDR3 length: 13; V gene: TRBV6-4; CDR3 protein: CASSPGHTGSYTF
J gene: TRBJ1-5; CDR3 length: 15; V gene: TRBV4-3; CDR3 protein: CASSQGWGSNQPQHF
J gene: TRBJ2-7; CDR3 length: 12; V gene: TRBV2; CDR3 protein: CASQGDGGEQYF